This T cell receptor beta chain was sequenced in a study of T cells in Graves' hyperthyroidism and ophthalmopathy. This clonotype has just a few counts. A read error may be the cause here, since a much bigger clone is one base away. RNA transcripts served as the template for amplifying TCR beta CDR3 regions. TCR CDR3 underwent first-round RT-PCR with the HTBI primer set. MiXCR, applied by TCRdb to the multiplex PCR reads, yields one record per CDR3 protein. The sample has 450,000 to 650,000 distinct CDR3 sequences; approximately 15% are singletons. The CDR3 is made up of 14 amino acids. CDR1 and CDR2 from the germline V gene are MDHEN and SYDVKM.

The receptor was derived from a woman aged 18-35 years with Graves' ophthalmopathy. Sequencing was done on a sample of blood. The V gene is TRBV28, the J gene TRBJ1-2, with D hard to call. The CDR3 reads CASSFRSGWTGCTF. In DNA, the CDR3 is TGTGCCAGCAGTTTTAGATCTGGGTGGACTGGCTGCACCTTC.